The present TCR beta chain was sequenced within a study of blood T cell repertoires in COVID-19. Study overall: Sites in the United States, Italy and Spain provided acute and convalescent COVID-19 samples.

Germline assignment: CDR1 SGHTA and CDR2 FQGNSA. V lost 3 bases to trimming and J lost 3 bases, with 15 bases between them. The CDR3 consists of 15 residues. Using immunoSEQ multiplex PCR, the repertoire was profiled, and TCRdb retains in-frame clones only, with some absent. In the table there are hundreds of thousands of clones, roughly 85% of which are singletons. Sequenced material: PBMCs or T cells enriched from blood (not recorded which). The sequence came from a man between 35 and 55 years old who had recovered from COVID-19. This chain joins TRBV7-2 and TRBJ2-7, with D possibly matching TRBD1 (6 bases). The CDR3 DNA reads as TGTGCCAGCAGCTTTATTTCAGGGGAAAACTACGAGCAGTACTTC. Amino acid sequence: CASSFISGENYEQYF.